The clone carrying this TCR beta chain came up many times. Unique molecular identifiers were incorporated into the prepared TCRbeta library. TCRdb called the PCR reads again in MiXCR, with one record for every CDR3 protein. The profile shows 200,000 to 250,000 distinct CDR3 sequences, around 9.9% of them singletons. This specimen comes from a study of T-cell reconstitution after alpha-beta-depleted transplantation in children. The sequence came from a child younger than two with acute myeloid leukemia, due to receive a stem cell transplant. The material was PBMCs, obtained before TCRalphabeta/CD19-depleted stem cell transplant.

The DNA of the CDR3 is TGTGCCAGCAGTTTATTCGCAGGGGAGGAAGAGACCCAGTACTTC. Residues: CASSLFAGEEETQYF. V usage is TRBV28 and J usage is TRBJ2-5, with D tentatively TRBD1 or TRBD2 (6 bases each). V was clipped by 1 base and J by 3 bases, with 12 bases between them. Per germline, CDR1 MDHEN and CDR2 SYDVKM. The length of the CDR3 is 15 residues.